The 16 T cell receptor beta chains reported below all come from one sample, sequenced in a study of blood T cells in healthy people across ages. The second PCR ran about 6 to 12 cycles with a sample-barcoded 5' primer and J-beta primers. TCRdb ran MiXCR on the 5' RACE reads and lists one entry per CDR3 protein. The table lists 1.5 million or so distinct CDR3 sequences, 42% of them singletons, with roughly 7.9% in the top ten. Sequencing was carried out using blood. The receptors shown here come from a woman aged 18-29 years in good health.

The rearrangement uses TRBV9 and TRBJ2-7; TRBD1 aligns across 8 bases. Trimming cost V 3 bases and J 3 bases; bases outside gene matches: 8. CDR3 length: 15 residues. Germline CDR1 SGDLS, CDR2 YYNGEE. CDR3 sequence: CASSEGQAVFYEQYF. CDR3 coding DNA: TGTGCCAGCAGCGAGGGACAGGCGGTATTCTACGAGCAGTACTTC.

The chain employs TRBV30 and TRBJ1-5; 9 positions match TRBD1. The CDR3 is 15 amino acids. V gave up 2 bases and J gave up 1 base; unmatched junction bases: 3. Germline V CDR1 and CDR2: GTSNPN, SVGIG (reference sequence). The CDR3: CAWSPGQGSNQPQHF. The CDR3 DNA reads TGTGCCTGGAGTCCCGGACAGGGGAGCAATCAGCCCCAGCATTTT. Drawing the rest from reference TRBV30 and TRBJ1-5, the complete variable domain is SQTIHQWPATLVQPVGSPLSLECTVEGTSNPNLYWYRQAAGRGLQLLFYSVGIGQISSEVPQNLSASRPQDRQFILSSKKLLLSDSGFYLCAWSPGQGSNQPQHFGDGTRLSIL.

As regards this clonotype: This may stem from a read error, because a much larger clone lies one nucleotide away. DNA for the CDR3: TGTGCCATCCAGGGACCGGCCGAGGAAAAACTGTTTTTT. Translation gives CAIQGPAEEKLFF. V is TRBV28 and J is TRBJ1-4; TRBD1 is a possible D gene (5 bases). Trimming cost V 10 bases and J 8 bases, with 17 bases left between them. Per germline, CDR1 MDHEN and CDR2 SYDVKM. The CDR3 runs to 13 residues.

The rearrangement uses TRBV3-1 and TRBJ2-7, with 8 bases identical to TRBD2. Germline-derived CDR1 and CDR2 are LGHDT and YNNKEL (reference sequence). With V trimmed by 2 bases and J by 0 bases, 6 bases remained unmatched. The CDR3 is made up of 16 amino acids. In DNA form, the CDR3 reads TGTGCCAGCAGCCAAAGGGCGGGGGGCCTCTCCTACGAGCAGTACTTC. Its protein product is CASSQRAGGLSYEQYF.

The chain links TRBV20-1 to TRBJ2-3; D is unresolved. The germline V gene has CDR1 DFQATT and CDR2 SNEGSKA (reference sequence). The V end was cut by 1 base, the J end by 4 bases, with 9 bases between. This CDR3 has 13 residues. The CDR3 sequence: CSARVVAADTQYF. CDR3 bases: TGCAGTGCTAGAGTGGTAGCAGCAGATACGCAGTATTTT.

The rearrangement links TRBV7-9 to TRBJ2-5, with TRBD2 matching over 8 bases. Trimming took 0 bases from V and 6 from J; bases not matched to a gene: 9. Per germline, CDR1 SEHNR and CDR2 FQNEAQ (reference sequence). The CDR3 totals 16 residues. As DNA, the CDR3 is TGTGCCAGCAGCTTAGCTTCGGGAGGGCCTCTAAAGACCCAGTACTTC. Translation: CASSLASGGPLKTQYF.

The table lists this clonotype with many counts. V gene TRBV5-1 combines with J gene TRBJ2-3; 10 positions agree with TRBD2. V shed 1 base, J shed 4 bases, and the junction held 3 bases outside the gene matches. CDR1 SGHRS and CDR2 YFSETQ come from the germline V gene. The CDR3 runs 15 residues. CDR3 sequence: CASSLPSGSSDTQYF. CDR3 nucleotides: TGCGCCAGCAGCTTGCCTAGCGGGAGCTCAGATACGCAGTATTTT.

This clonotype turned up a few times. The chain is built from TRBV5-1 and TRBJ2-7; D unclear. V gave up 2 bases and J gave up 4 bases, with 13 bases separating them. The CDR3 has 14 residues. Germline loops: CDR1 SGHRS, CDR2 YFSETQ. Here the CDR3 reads CASSFVLPPYEQYF. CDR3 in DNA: TGCGCCAGCAGCTTTGTCCTGCCTCCTTACGAGCAGTACTTC.

This CDR3 reads CASSPGTSGTPGGNEQFF. DNA for the CDR3: TGTGCCAGCAGTCCCGGGACTAGCGGGACCCCCGGAGGGAATGAGCAGTTCTTC. The rearrangement joins TRBV12-3 or TRBV12-4 to TRBJ2-1; TRBD2 matches 13 bases. The CDR3 spans 18 residues. V was clipped by 5 bases and J by 7 bases; unmatched bases: 14.

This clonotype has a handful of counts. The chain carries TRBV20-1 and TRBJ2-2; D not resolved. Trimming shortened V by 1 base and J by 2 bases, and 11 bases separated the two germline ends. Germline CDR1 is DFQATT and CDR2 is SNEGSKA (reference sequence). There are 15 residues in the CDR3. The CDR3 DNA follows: TGCAGTGCTAGAGGAGCTCAGAGAAACACCGGGGAGCTGTTTTTT. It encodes CSARGAQRNTGELFF.

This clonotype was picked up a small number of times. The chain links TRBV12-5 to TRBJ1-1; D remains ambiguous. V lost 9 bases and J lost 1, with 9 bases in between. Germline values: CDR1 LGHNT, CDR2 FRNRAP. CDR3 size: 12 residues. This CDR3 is CARTFGNTEAFF. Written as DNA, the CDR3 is TGTGCTAGGACCTTCGGGAACACTGAAGCTTTCTTT.

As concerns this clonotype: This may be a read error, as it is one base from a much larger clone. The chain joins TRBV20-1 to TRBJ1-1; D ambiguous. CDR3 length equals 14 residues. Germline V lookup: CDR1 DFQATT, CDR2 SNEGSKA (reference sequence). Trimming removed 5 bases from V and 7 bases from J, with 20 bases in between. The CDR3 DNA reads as TGCAGTGCTCAATCTGGGCCCGGCAGGAGTGAAGCTTTCTTT. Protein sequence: CSAQSGPGRSEAFF.

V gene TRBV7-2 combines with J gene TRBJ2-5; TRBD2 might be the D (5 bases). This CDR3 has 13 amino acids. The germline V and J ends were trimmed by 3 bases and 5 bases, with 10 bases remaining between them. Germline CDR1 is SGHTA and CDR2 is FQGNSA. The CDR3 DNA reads TGTGCCAGCAGCTTTGTGGGAGTGGAGACCCAGTACTTC. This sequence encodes CASSFVGVETQYF.

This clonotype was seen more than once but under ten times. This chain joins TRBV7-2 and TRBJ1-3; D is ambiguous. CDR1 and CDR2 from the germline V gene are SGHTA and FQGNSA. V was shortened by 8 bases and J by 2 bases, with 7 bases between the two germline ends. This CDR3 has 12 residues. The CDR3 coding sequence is TGTGCCAGCGGCAGTACTGGAAACACCATATATTTT. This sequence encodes CASGSTGNTIYF. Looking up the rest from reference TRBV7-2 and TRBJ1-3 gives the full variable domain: GAGVSQSPSNKVTEKGKDVELRCDPISGHTALYWYRQSLGQGLEFLIYFQGNSAPDKSGLPSDRFSAERTGGSVSTLTIQRTQQEDSAVYLCASGSTGNTIYFGEGSWLTVV.

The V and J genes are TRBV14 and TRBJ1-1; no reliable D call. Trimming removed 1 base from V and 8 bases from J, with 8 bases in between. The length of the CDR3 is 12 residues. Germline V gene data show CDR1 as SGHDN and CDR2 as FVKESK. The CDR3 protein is CASSQVNREAFF. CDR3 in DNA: TGTGCCAGCAGCCAAGTCAATAGGGAAGCTTTCTTT.

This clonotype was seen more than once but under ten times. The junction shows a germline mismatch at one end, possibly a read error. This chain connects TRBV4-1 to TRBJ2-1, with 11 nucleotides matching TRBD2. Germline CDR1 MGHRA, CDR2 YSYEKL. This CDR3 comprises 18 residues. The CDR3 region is CASSPTQILAGDYNKQFF. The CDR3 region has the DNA TGCGCCAGCAGCCCAACTCAAATACTAGCGGGAGACTACAATAAGCAGTTCTTC.